This TCR beta chain was recorded in a study of blood T cell repertoires in COVID-19. In the authors' workflow: How many nucleated cells were present was estimated from reference gene primer amplification. Sequencing was performed with immunoSEQ multiplex PCR; in TCRdb, only in-frame clones are kept and a portion is missing. V and J calls plus clone size are reproduced from that table; the DNA served to infer D and trimming. The sample has around 120,000 clones; 55% to 75% are singletons. Looked up from germline, CDR1 is KGHSH and CDR2 is LQKENI. Deletions cut 3 bases from V and 8 bases from J, with 13 bases between. The CDR3 has 13 amino acids.

The receptor's source is a woman aged 70-85 years with acute or convalescent COVID-19. J is TRBJ1-2 and V is TRBV18, with D maybe TRBD1 (6 bases). Sequenced sample: peripheral blood. The CDR3 is CASSPQTGLGYTF. CDR3 nucleotides: TGTGCCAGCTCACCCCAAACAGGGTTAGGCTACACCTTC.